The 26 T cell receptor beta chains in this list originate from one sample, sequenced in a study of cytomegalovirus exposure and HLA in healthy donors. Amplification used 60 Vbeta primers and 13 Jbeta primers. Sequencing was performed with immunoSEQ multiplex PCR; in TCRdb, only in-frame clones are kept and a portion is missing. The profile covers about 93,000 clones, with 82% appearing a single time and approximately 3.6% taken by the ten largest. Sequenced material: PBMCs. These receptors were collected from a man between 45 and 60 years old in good health and CMV-seronegative.

This CDR3 is CASTLGGALAGREQYF. CDR3 sequence (DNA): TGTGCCAGCACCTTGGGTGGGGCACTAGCGGGAAGGGAGCAGTACTTC. The rearrangement links TRBV11-2 to TRBJ2-7, with TRBD2 identical over 10 bases. This CDR3 has 16 residues. CDR1 and CDR2 from the germline V gene are SGHAT and FQNNGV. V shed 7 bases and J 7 bases; nucleotides not matched to a gene: 16.

J is TRBJ2-1 and V is TRBV5-1, with TRBD1 as a possible D gene (6 bases). This CDR3 has 14 amino acids. Germline V gene sequence: CDR1 SGHRS, CDR2 YFSETQ. With 6 bases removed from V and 8 bases from J, the gap between germline ends came to 18 bases. The CDR3 spells CASNRRTEGDEQFF. Written as DNA, the CDR3 is TGCGCCAGCAACCGCCGGACAGAGGGCGATGAGCAGTTCTTC.

The rearrangement links TRBV6-1 to TRBJ1-5; D not resolved. The CDR3 spans 13 residues. From germline, CDR1 is MNHNS and CDR2 SASEGT. Trimming stripped 8 bases from V and 7 bases from J, with 15 bases between. The CDR3 DNA reads TGTGCCAGCCGTCTCAACGAGGAGCAGCCCCAGCATTTT. Protein product: CASRLNEEQPQHF.

The J gene is TRBJ1-1, the V gene TRBV6-4; TRBD1 matches at 8 bases. Germline-derived CDR1 and CDR2 are MRHNA and SNTAGT. This CDR3 is built from 15 residues. The V segment lost 4 bases and the J segment 0 bases; nucleotides outside the gene matches: 4. The CDR3 sequence is CASSADRGLNTEAFF. In DNA, the CDR3 is TGTGCCAGCAGTGCCGACAGGGGACTGAACACTGAAGCTTTCTTT.

The V and J genes are TRBV4-2 and TRBJ2-3, with D possibly being TRBD2 (6 bases). The CDR3 is made up of 16 amino acids. Germline V gives CDR1 LGHNA, CDR2 YNFKEQ. V shed 1 base and J shed 3 bases, with 14 bases lying between them. In nucleotides, the CDR3 is TGTGCCAGCAGCCAAGTCATGCGGGACGCTACAGATACGCAGTATTTT. This codes for CASSQVMRDATDTQYF.

The chain recombines TRBV28 with TRBJ1-2; 7 bases match TRBD1. The CDR3 is 15 residues long. The germline V gene has CDR1 MDHEN and CDR2 SYDVKM. J was trimmed by 5 bases and V by 10 bases; bases with no gene match: 16. DNA of the CDR3: TGTGCCATTCTTGACCGGGACAGAGGAAGTTATGGCTACACCTTC. This encodes CAILDRDRGSYGYTF.

This chain links TRBV9 with TRBJ2-2, with 7 nucleotides matching TRBD1. After removal of 7 bases from V and 4 bases from J, the junction contained 7 bases not matched to a gene. Germline V gene lookup returns CDR1 SGDLS and CDR2 YYNGEE. The CDR3 runs 14 residues. CDR3 sequence reads: CASRRQGTTGELFF. The CDR3 coding sequence is TGTGCCAGCCGTCGACAGGGAACCACCGGGGAGCTGTTTTTT.

The V and J genes are TRBV6-1 and TRBJ1-5; maybe TRBD1 (6 bases). Between the trimmed V and J ends, which lost 6 bases and 1 base, there was a span of 13 bases. The CDR3 loop spans 15 amino acids. The V gene's germline CDR1 is MNHNS and CDR2 SASEGT. The CDR3 is CASSFGQTSNQPQHF. CDR3 in DNA: TGTGCCAGCAGCTTCGGACAGACCAGCAATCAGCCCCAGCATTTT.

The chain links TRBV25-1 to TRBJ2-5; D not certain. Germline values: CDR1 MGHDK, CDR2 SYGVNS. The CDR3 has 13 residues. V lost 5 bases, J lost 5 bases, and 12 bases lay in between. In DNA form, the CDR3 reads TGTGCCAGCAGTCGGCGGAGTGGGGAGACCCAGTACTTC. This translates into CASSRRSGETQYF.

The rearrangement uses TRBV9 and TRBJ2-1; D possibly corresponds to TRBD2 (6 bases). This CDR3 has 16 residues. Trimming took 3 bases from V and 3 from J, leaving 16 bases between them. From germline, CDR1 is SGDLS and CDR2 YYNGEE. CDR3 sequence reads: CASSEIPGGFYNEQFF. CDR3 DNA sequence: TGTGCCAGCAGCGAGATCCCTGGGGGGTTCTACAATGAGCAGTTCTTC.

The chain links TRBV9 to TRBJ2-3; 9 bases line up with TRBD1. Losses at the gene ends were 3 bases for V and 5 bases for J; bases not matched to a gene: 7. The CDR3 extends over 15 amino acids. Per the germline V gene, CDR1 is SGDLS and CDR2 is YYNGEE. CDR3 amino acids: CASSERQGEIDTQYF. The CDR3 region has the DNA TGTGCCAGCAGCGAGAGACAGGGGGAGATAGATACGCAGTATTTT.

The chain carries TRBV9 and TRBJ2-7; perhaps TRBD2 as D (5 bases). The germline V gene has CDR1 SGDLS and CDR2 YYNGEE. V was trimmed by 3 bases and J by 0 bases, leaving 7 bases between them. The CDR3 spans 13 residues. Here the CDR3 DNA reads TGTGCCAGCAGCGCTGGGAGCTCCTACGAGCAGTACTTC. It codes for CASSAGSSYEQYF.

The chain employs TRBV7-3 and TRBJ2-7, with 7 bases identical to TRBD2. Germline V gives CDR1 SGHTA, CDR2 FQGTGA. The trim removed 1 base at V and 5 bases at J, leaving 8 bases unmatched. The length of the CDR3 is 15 residues. The CDR3 DNA sequence: TGTGCCAGCAGCTTAAGTGGCGGGAGTCGCGACGAGCAGTACTTC. This codes for CASSLSGGSRDEQYF.

The chain employs TRBV5-1 and TRBJ2-4; 11 bases line up with TRBD2. Germline V gene lookup returns CDR1 SGHRS and CDR2 YFSETQ. CDR3 length: 15 residues. J gave up 6 bases and V 2 bases, and 4 bases lay outside the gene matches. The CDR3 reads CASSFSGTSGNIQYF. The CDR3 DNA follows: TGCGCCAGCAGCTTCTCCGGGACTAGCGGAAACATTCAGTACTTC.

The CDR3 sequence is CASSVSPGQGSNEKLFF. Here the CDR3 DNA reads TGTGCCAGCAGTGTATCGCCGGGCCAGGGCTCTAATGAAAAACTGTTTTTT. V is TRBV25-1 and J is TRBJ1-4; possibly TRBD1 for D (5 bases). This CDR3 has 17 residues. V shed 4 bases and J shed 3 bases, with 18 bases lying between them. Per the germline V gene, CDR1 is MGHDK and CDR2 is SYGVNS. The variable domain in full, with the rest retrieved from reference TRBV25-1 and TRBJ1-4, is EADIYQTPRYLVIGTGKKITLECSQTMGHDKMYWYQQDPGMELHLIHYSYGVNSTEKGDLSSESTVSRIRTEHFPLTLESARPSHTSQYLCASSVSPGQGSNEKLFFGSGTQLSVL.

The rearrangement uses TRBV2 and TRBJ2-7; 11 bases are shared with TRBD2. The CDR3 is made up of 16 amino acids. Germline V lookup: CDR1 SNHLY, CDR2 FYNNEI. The V segment lost 7 bases and the J segment 5 bases; nucleotides outside the gene matches: 13. CDR3 sequence (DNA): TGTGCCAGCATCCCACTGGCTAGCGGGAGGAAGGACGAGCAGTACTTC. Amino acid sequence: CASIPLASGRKDEQYF.

This clone has just one count. This rearrangement joins TRBV7-3 to TRBJ2-7, with 10 bases lining up with TRBD2. Per germline, CDR1 SGHTA and CDR2 FQGTGA. V lost 5 bases to trimming and J lost 4 bases; unmatched junction nucleotides: 5. The CDR3 loop spans 14 amino acids. The CDR3 spells CASSITSGEYEQYF. The CDR3 coding sequence is TGTGCCAGCAGCATTACTAGCGGGGAATACGAGCAGTACTTC. The full variable domain, rest sourced from reference TRBV7-3 and TRBJ2-7, is GAGVSQTPSNKVTEKGKYVELRCDPISGHTALYWYRQSLGQGPEFLIYFQGTGAADDSGLPNDRFFAVRPEGSVSTLKIQRTERGDSAVYLCASSITSGEYEQYFGPGTRLTVT.

The rearrangement joins TRBV27 to TRBJ2-3, with TRBD2 identical over 14 bases. V trimming: 5 bases; J trimming: 6 bases; junction bases outside the gene matches: 7. The length of the CDR3 is 16 residues. The germline V gene has CDR1 MNHEY and CDR2 SMNVEV (reference sequence). CDR3 protein: CASSASRLAGGDTQYF. Here the CDR3 DNA reads TGTGCCAGCAGTGCCTCGAGACTAGCGGGGGGGGATACGCAGTATTTT.

The rearrangement links TRBV18 to TRBJ2-2; 9 bases fit TRBD1. With V trimmed by 5 bases and J by 5 bases, 12 bases remained unmatched. The CDR3 loop spans 17 amino acids. CDR1 and CDR2 from the germline V gene are KGHSH and LQKENI. The CDR3 sequence is CASSTNPGTGRTGELFF. In nucleotides, the CDR3 is TGTGCCAGCTCAACCAACCCCGGGACAGGGAGGACCGGGGAGCTGTTTTTT. Full variable domain (outside the CDR3, taken from reference TRBV18 and TRBJ2-2): NAGVMQNPRHLVRRRGQEARLRCSPMKGHSHVYWYRQLPEEGLKFMVYLQKENIIDESGMPKERFSAEFPKEGPSILRIQQVVRGDSAAYFCASSTNPGTGRTGELFFGEGSRLTVL.

This chain uses TRBV6-5 with TRBJ1-6; the match to TRBD1 covers 7 bases. CDR1 is MNHEY and CDR2 is SVGAGI in the germline V gene. V lost 4 bases and J lost 7; bases outside the gene matches: 4. This CDR3 is 14 amino acids long. The CDR3 protein is CASSWDSPNSPLHF. DNA of the CDR3: TGTGCCAGCAGTTGGGACAGTCCCAATTCACCCCTCCACTTT.

This CDR3 is CASSYLEYNYGYTF. The DNA of the CDR3 is TGTGCCAGTAGTTACTTGGAGTATAACTATGGCTACACCTTC. V gene TRBV19 combines with J gene TRBJ1-2; D is undetermined. The V gene's germline CDR1 is LNHDA and CDR2 SQIVND (reference sequence). Trimming took 5 bases from V and 1 from J, leaving 11 bases between them. The CDR3 has 14 amino acids.

The genes are TRBV21-1 and TRBJ2-3; the table calls TRBD1, which could not be checked here. TRBV21-1 is given as a pseudogene. This CDR3 is built from 13 residues. CDR3 nucleotide sequence: TGTGCCAGCAGCAAGTTGGGGCCCTACAGGCAGTATTTT. Translating gives CASSKLGPYRQYF.

V and J are TRBV7-3 and TRBJ1-1; D is perhaps TRBD1 (6 bases). Trimming removed 5 bases at V and 7 bases at J, with 20 bases between. In germline, CDR1 is SGHTA, CDR2 FQGTGA. This CDR3 comprises 15 residues. The CDR3 loop reads CASSPSPGAFGEAFF. Here the CDR3 DNA reads TGTGCCAGCAGCCCATCTCCAGGGGCCTTCGGTGAAGCTTTCTTT.

The chain employs TRBV5-1 and TRBJ2-5; 7 bases line up with TRBD2. CDR3 size: 15 residues. Per the germline V gene, CDR1 is SGHRS and CDR2 is YFSETQ. V dropped 0 bases and J dropped 5; count of bases not matched to a gene: 7. The DNA for the CDR3 is TGCGCCAGCAGCTTGGAGGTAGCGGGCCGGGAGACCCAGTACTTC. This sequence encodes CASSLEVAGRETQYF.

This clone was found a few times. The V call is TRBV19, the J call TRBJ2-3, with TRBD1 identical over 9 bases. Germline V gives CDR1 LNHDA, CDR2 SQIVND (reference sequence). This CDR3 region has 15 residues. V shed 3 bases, J shed 4 bases, and the junction held 5 bases outside the gene matches. In nucleotides, the CDR3 is TGTGCCAGTAGTATGGGACAGGGTGGGGCAGATACGCAGTATTTT. Translation: CASSMGQGGADTQYF.

Details on this clone: One junction end disagrees with the germline gene, perhaps due to a read error. The rearrangement uses TRBV9 and TRBJ1-2; 8 bases match TRBD1. Germline CDR1 and CDR2: SGDLS and YYNGEE. CDR3 length: 14 residues. Written as DNA, the CDR3 is TGTGCCAGCAGCGTCGGACAGGGCGGCTATGGCTACCCCTTC. It codes for CASSVGQGGYGYPF.